These 9 T cell receptor beta chains were all obtained from the same sample, sequenced in a study of T-cell memory formation after mild COVID-19. Each CDR3 protein is one row after TCRdb ran MiXCR on the 5' RACE reads. The sample has about 200,000 distinct CDR3 sequences, approximately 10% seen once; the top ten hold roughly 4%. Source material: PBMCs or a T cell subset sorted from them (not recorded which). Receptor source: a man between 18 and 29 years old who had mild COVID-19 (a few samples of this study predate the infection). Cell type and time point are not known.

This clonotype was picked up a small number of times. This sequence joins TRBV7-8 and TRBJ2-4, with 8 bases lining up with TRBD2. CDR3 length equals 18 residues. The junction had 8 bases not matched to a gene; V was cut back by 1 base and J by 0 bases. CDR1 SGHVS and CDR2 FQNEAQ come from the germline V gene. CDR3 residues: CASSLVSASGRAKNIQYF. CDR3 coding DNA: TGTGCCAGCAGCTTAGTTAGTGCCAGCGGGAGAGCCAAAAACATTCAGTACTTC.

As for this clonotype: The junction departs from the called germline gene at one end, perhaps through a read error. The chain combines TRBV5-1 with TRBJ1-1; possibly TRBD1 for D (6 bases). CDR3 size: 15 residues. Looked up from germline, CDR1 is SGHRS and CDR2 is YFSETQ. CDR3 bases: TGCGCCAGCAGCTTGTGGGGACACACGAACACTGGAGCTTTCTTT. It codes for CASSLWGHTNTGAFF.

The J gene is TRBJ2-3, the V gene TRBV5-1; the match to TRBD2 covers 10 bases. Per the germline V gene, CDR1 is SGHRS and CDR2 is YFSETQ. The V segment lost 6 bases and the J segment 2 bases; nucleotides outside the gene matches: 6. CDR3 size: 15 residues. The chain's CDR3 is CASTETSGHTDTQYF. DNA for the CDR3: TGCGCCAGCACAGAGACTAGCGGGCACACAGATACGCAGTATTTT.

CDR3 in amino acids: CSASLASDTQYF. The CDR3 DNA reads as TGCAGTGCTAGTCTAGCATCCGATACGCAGTATTTT. V and J are TRBV20-1 and TRBJ2-3; D possibly corresponds to TRBD2 (5 bases). The CDR3 extends over 12 amino acids. The germline V gene has CDR1 DFQATT and CDR2 SNEGSKA (reference sequence). With 3 bases removed from V and 6 bases from J, the gap between germline ends came to 10 bases.

This clonotype was found a few times. The V gene is TRBV6-5, the J gene TRBJ2-3; D not certain. Germline lookup yields CDR1 MNHEY and CDR2 SVGAGI. Trimming left V 5 bases short and J 8 bases short, with 8 bases between. This CDR3 has 11 amino acids. The CDR3 region is CASSNQVTQYF. CDR3 nucleotides: TGTGCCAGCAGTAATCAGGTTACGCAGTATTTT.

This clonotype showed up many times. This chain uses TRBV4-1 with TRBJ2-2, with D possibly being TRBD1 (6 bases). CDR1 and CDR2 (germline): MGHRA, YSYEKL. The CDR3 length is 16 residues. Trimming left V 4 bases short and J 0 bases short, with 12 bases between. The CDR3 sequence is CASSLTQGPNTGELFF. CDR3 coding DNA: TGCGCCAGCAGCCTAACACAGGGTCCGAACACCGGGGAGCTGTTTTTT.

The chain employs TRBV12-3 or TRBV12-4 and TRBJ2-2, with 7 bases matching TRBD1. The CDR3 runs 17 residues. Losses at the gene ends were 1 base for V and 0 bases for J; bases not matched to a gene: 5. CDR3 in amino acids: CASSLGTGTANTGELFF. The DNA for the CDR3 is TGTGCCAGCAGTTTAGGGACCGGGACAGCGAACACCGGGGAGCTGTTTTTT.

This chain links TRBV6-6 with TRBJ2-3; 15 nucleotides align to TRBD2. CDR3 length: 19 amino acids. Germline V gene data show CDR1 as MNHNY and CDR2 as SVGAGI (reference sequence). V shed 6 bases, J shed 6 bases, and the junction held 16 bases outside the gene matches. In DNA, the CDR3 is TGTGCCAGCAGCAGCACGTGGACTAGCGGGGGGGGTCCCCGGGATACGCAGTATTTT. Its protein is CASSSTWTSGGGPRDTQYF.

The rearrangement joins TRBV24-1 to TRBJ2-1, with 7 nucleotides matching TRBD1. V trimming: 9 bases; J trimming: 8 bases; junction bases outside the gene matches: 18. CDR1 KGHDR and CDR2 SFDVKD come from the germline V gene. This CDR3 contains 16 residues. CDR3 nucleotides: TGTGCCACCCAGAGCTCTGGACAGGTACCTTTCCATGAGCAGTTCTTC. Translating gives CATQSSGQVPFHEQFF.